The subject of this entry is one TCR beta chain. Its antigen is unidentified. The sample originates from a study of identical twins. General study findings and limits: Out-of-frame TCR alpha sharing observed in monozygotic twins exceeded model estimates. Zero-insertion analyses might be partly confounded by invariant T cells like MAIT and iNKT.

TCRdb reprocessed the 5' RACE reads via MiXCR and lists one record per CDR3 protein. The sample has 500,000 to 700,000 distinct CDR3 sequences; just over 7% are singletons. Deletions cut 3 bases from V and 3 bases from J, with 15 bases between. Per germline, CDR1 SGHRS and CDR2 YFSETQ. CDR3 size: 15 residues. The data were also submitted as part of a second study, on yellow fever vaccine responses in identical twins. That source notes: Among the twins, the vaccine T cell response reportedly seemed partly convergent and partly personalized.

The sequence was obtained from a woman between 18 and 29 years old in good health. The chain is built from TRBV5-1 and TRBJ1-1; D remains unclear. What was sequenced was PBMCs. CDR3 coding DNA: TGCGCCAGCAGCTCGGACCCCCGTCAGGACACTGAAGCTTTCTTT. It specifies CASSSDPRQDTEAFF.